This T cell receptor (beta chain) derives from a study of blood T cell repertoires in COVID-19. Study as a whole: Donors in the United States, Italy and Spain gave samples during acute or convalescent COVID-19.

Original methodology: The assay estimated nucleated cells by amplifying reference gene primers. Some clones are missing from TCRdb's copy, which holds only in-frame ones; the method was immunoSEQ multiplex PCR. That table gives V, J and clone size, and the DNA gave D and trimming. This table holds around 100,000 clones, approximately 89% found once. The receptor comes from a woman aged 25 to 39 with acute or convalescent COVID-19. Sequences were obtained from peripheral blood.

The CDR3, as DNA: TGTGCCACCAGTGATACAGGGGGCGGTCAGCCCCAGCATTTT. This gives the protein CATSDTGGGQPQHF. The V gene is TRBV24-1, the J gene TRBJ1-5; 9 bases match TRBD1. CDR3 length equals 14 residues. V trimming: 3 bases; J trimming: 6 bases; junction bases outside the gene matches: 2. The germline gives CDR1 KGHDR, CDR2 SFDVKD.